The 2 T cell receptor beta chains reported below all come from one sample, sequenced in a study of post-analysis software for immune sequencing data. These receptors' antigens are unknown. The library was made from cDNA and included unique molecular identifiers. TCRdb ran MiXCR on the PCR reads and lists one entry per CDR3 protein. The sample lists a few hundred thousand distinct CDR3 sequences; approximately 38% were seen once. Study-wide points: Five or six TRBV segments were significantly more frequent in patients than in controls. TRBV5-6, TRBV5-1 and TRBV20-1 were among these segments.

Source material: blood. These receptors originate from a girl aged 2-9 years with multiple sclerosis.

The V gene is TRBV11-2, the J gene TRBJ2-4, with 8 bases fitting TRBD2. Germline loops: CDR1 SGHAT, CDR2 FQNNGV. V shed 2 bases and J 6 bases; nucleotides not matched to a gene: 6. CDR3 length equals 15 residues. The CDR3 protein is CASSLSVAGGNIQYF. The CDR3 DNA is TGTGCCAGCAGCTTATCTGTTGCGGGGGGAAACATTCAGTACTTC.

The chain recombines TRBV29-1 with TRBJ2-5; 9 bases align to TRBD1. The CDR3 totals 13 residues. Germline-derived CDR1 and CDR2 are SQVTM and ANQGSEA. The V and J ends lost 2 bases and 11 bases, in that order; junction bases with no gene match: 9. CDR3 nucleotides: TGCAGCGTTGAAACAGGGGGCTTGAATGAGCAGTACTTC. Protein sequence: CSVETGGLNEQYF.